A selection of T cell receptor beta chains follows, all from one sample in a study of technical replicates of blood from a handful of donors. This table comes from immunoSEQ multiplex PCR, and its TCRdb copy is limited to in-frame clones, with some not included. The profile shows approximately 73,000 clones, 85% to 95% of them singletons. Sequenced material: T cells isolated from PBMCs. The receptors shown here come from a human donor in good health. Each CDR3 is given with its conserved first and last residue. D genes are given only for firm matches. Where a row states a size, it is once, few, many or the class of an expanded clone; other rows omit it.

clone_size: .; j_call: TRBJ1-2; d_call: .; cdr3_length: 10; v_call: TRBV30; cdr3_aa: CAWKGDGYTF; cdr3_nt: TGTGCCTGGAAAGGGGATGGCTACACCTTC
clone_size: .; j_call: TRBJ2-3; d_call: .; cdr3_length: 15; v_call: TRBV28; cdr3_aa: CASSLTRGSTDTQYF; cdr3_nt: TGTGCCAGCAGTTTAACACGGGGTAGCACAGATACGCAGTATTTT
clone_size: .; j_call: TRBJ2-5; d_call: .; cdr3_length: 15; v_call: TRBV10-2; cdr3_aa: CASSGPVRTEETQYF; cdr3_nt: TGCGCCAGCAGTGGTCCGGTAAGGACAGAGGAGACCCAGTACTTC
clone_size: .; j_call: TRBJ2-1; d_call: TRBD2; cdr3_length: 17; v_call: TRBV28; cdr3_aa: CASSPITSGRFHNEQFF; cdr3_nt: TGTGCCAGCAGCCCTATTACTAGCGGGAGGTTCCACAATGAGCAGTTCTTC
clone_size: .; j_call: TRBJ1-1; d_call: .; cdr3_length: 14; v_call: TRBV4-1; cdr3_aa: CASSDRDYLTEAFF; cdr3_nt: TGCGCCAGCAGCGATAGGGACTACCTAACTGAAGCTTTCTTT
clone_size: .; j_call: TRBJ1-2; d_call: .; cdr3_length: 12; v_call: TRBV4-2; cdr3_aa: CASSQGQRLLRF; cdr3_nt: TGTGCCAGCAGCCAAGGACAGAGACTTCTCCGATTC
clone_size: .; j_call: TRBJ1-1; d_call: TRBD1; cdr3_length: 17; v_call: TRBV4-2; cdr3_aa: CASSLGQGGGMNTEAFF; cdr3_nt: TGTGCCAGCAGCCTGGGACAGGGGGGTGGCATGAACACTGAAGCTTTCTTT
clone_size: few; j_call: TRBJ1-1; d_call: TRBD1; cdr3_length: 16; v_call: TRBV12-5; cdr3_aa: CASGLVVGGMNTEAFF; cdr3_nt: TGTGCTAGTGGTTTGGTAGTAGGGGGCATGAACACTGAAGCTTTCTTT
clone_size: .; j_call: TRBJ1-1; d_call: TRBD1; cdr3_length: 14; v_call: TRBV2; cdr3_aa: CASSPTGGNTEAFF; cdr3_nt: TGTGCCAGCAGTCCGACAGGGGGTAACACTGAAGCTTTCTTT
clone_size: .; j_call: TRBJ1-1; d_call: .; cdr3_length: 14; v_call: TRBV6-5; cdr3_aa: CASRTVGLYAEAFF; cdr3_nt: TGTGCCAGCAGAACGGTGGGACTTTACGCTGAAGCTTTCTTT
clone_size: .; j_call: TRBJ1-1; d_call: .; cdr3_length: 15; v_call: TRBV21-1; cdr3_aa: CASSHPETVKTEAFF; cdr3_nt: TGTGCCAGCAGCCATCCCGAGACAGTAAAGACTGAAGCTTTCTTT
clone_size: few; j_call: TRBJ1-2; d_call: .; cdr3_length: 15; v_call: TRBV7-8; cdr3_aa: CASSSRTAPVYGYTF; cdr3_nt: TGTGCCAGCAGCTCCCGGACAGCCCCGGTCTATGGCTACACCTTC
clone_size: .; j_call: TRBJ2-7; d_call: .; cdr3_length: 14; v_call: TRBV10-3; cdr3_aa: CAISETGNPYEQYF; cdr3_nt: TGTGCCATCAGTGAGACAGGCAACCCCTACGAGCAGTACTTC
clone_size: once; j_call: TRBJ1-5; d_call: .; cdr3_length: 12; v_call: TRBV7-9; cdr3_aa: CASSLIDQPQHF; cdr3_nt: TGTGCCAGCAGCTTGATAGATCAGCCCCAGCATTTT
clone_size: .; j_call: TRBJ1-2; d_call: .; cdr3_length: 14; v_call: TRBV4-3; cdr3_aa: CASSQEAGAYGYTF; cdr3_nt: TGCGCCAGCAGCCAAGAGGCAGGTGCATATGGCTACACCTTC
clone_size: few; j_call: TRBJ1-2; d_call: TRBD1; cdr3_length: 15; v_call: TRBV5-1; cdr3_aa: CASTPQGATGYGYTF; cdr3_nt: TGCGCCAGCACCCCTCAGGGGGCGACCGGCTATGGCTACACCTTC
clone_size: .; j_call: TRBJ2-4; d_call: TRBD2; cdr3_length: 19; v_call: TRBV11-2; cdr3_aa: CASSPGSGRSFLAKNIQYF; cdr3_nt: TGTGCCAGCAGCCCCGGCAGCGGGAGGTCCTTTCTAGCCAAAAACATTCAGTACTTC
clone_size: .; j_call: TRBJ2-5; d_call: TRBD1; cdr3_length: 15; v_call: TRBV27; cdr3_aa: CASIPGTGVGETQYF; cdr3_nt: TGTGCCAGCATCCCGGGGACAGGGGTAGGGGAGACCCAGTACTTC
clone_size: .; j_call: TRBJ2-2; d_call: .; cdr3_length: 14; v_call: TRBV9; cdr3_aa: CASSVGLVTGELFF; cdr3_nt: TGTGCCAGCAGCGTAGGGCTAGTCACCGGGGAGCTGTTTTTT
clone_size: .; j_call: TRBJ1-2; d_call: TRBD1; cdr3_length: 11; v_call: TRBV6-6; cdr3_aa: CASSTGAGYTF; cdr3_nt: TGTGCCAGCAGCACAGGGGCTGGCTACACCTTC
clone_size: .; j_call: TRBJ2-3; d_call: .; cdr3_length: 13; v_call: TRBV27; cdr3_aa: CASSLELADTQYF; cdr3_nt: TGTGCCAGCAGTTTAGAATTAGCGGATACGCAGTATTTT
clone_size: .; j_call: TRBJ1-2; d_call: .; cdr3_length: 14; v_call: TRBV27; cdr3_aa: CASSLGQGFYGYTF; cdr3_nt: TGTGCCAGCAGTTTGGGGCAGGGCTTCTATGGCTACACCTTC
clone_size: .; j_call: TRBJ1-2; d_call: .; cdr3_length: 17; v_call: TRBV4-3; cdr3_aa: CASSQGRRLNSNYGYTF; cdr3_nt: TGCGCCAGCAGCCAAGGCCGCAGACTGAACTCTAACTATGGCTACACCTTC
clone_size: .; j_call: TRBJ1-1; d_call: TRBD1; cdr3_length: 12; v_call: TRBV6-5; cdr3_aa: CASRQGVTEAFF; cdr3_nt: TGTGCCAGCAGACAGGGGGTTACTGAAGCTTTCTTT
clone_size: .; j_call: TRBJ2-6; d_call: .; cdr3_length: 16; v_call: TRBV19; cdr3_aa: CASSIRGTSGANVLTF; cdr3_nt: TGTGCCAGTAGTATTCGGGGGACCTCTGGGGCCAACGTCCTGACTTTC
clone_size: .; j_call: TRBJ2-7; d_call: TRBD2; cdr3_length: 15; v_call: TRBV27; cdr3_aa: CASRGFSGSLLVVYF; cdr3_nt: TGTGCCAGCAGGGGCTTTAGCGGGAGTCTTTTAGTGGTGTACTTC
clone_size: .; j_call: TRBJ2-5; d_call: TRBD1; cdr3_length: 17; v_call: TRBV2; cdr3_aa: CASSGDTAGTAAETQYF; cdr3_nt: TGTGCCAGCAGTGGAGATACCGCCGGGACAGCGGCGGAGACCCAGTACTTC
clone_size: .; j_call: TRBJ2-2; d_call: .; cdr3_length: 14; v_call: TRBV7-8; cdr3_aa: CASSSMGDTGELFF; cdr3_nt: TGTGCCAGCAGTAGCATGGGAGACACCGGGGAGCTGTTTTTT
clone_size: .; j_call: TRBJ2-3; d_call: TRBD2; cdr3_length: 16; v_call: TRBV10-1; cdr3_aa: CASSETTSGSTDTQYF; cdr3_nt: TGCGCCAGCAGTGAGACAACTAGCGGGAGCACAGATACGCAGTATTTT
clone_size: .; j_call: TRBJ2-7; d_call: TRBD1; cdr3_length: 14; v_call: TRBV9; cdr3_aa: CASSPTGTEYEQYF; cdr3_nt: TGTGCCAGCAGCCCCACTGGGACAGAGTACGAGCAGTACTTC
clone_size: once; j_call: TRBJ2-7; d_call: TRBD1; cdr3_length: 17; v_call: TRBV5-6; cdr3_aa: CASSERDRGLHIYEQYF; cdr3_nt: TGTGCCAGCAGCGAGCGGGACAGGGGGTTACATATCTACGAGCAGTACTTC
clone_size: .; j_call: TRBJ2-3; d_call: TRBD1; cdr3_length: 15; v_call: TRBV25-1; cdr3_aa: CASSENRGRADTQYF; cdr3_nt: TGTGCCAGCAGTGAAAACAGGGGGCGCGCGGATACGCAGTATTTT
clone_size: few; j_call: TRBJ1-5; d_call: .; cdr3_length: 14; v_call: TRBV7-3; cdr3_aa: CASSLIGSYQPQHF; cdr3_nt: TGTGCCAGCAGCTTAATAGGGAGCTACCAGCCCCAGCATTTT
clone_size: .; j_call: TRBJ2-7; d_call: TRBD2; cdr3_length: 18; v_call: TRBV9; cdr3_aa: CASSASVREGLSSYEQYF; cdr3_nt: TGTGCCAGCAGCGCCTCCGTGCGGGAGGGCCTGAGTTCCTACGAGCAGTACTTC
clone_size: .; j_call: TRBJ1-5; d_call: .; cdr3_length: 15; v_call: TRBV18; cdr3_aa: CASSPSDRPGQPQHF; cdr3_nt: TGTGCCAGCTCACCCTCCGACAGACCCGGTCAGCCCCAGCATTTT
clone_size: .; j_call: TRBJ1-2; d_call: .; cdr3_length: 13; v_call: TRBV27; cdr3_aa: CASSFAMNYGYTF; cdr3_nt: TGTGCCAGCAGTTTCGCGATGAACTATGGCTACACCTTC
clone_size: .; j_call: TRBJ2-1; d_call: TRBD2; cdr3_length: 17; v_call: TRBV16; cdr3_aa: CASSPFSPGLAGNEQFF; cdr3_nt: TGTGCCAGCAGCCCATTTTCACCGGGACTAGCGGGAAATGAGCAGTTCTTC
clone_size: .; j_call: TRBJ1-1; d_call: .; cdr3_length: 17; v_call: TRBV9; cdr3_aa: CASSDTFGGRRGTEAFF; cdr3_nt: TGTGCCAGCAGCGACACCTTCGGGGGGAGAAGAGGCACTGAAGCTTTCTTT
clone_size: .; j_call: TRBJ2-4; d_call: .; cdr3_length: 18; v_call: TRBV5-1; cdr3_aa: CASSLAVSHSVDKNIQYF; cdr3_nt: TGCGCCAGCAGCTTGGCCGTGTCGCATTCTGTAGACAAAAACATTCAGTACTTC
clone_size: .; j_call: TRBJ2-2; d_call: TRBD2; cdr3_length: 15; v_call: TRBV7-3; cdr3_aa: CASSLLAGVGGELFF; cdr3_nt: TGTGCCAGCAGCTTACTCGCGGGAGTGGGCGGGGAGCTGTTTTTT
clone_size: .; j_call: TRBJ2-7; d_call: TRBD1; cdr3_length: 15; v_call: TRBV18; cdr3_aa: CASSPPGTGPYEQYF; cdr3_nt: TGTGCCAGCTCACCACCTGGGACAGGGCCCTACGAGCAGTACTTC
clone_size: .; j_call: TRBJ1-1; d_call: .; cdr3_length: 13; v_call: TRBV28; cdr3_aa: CASSLLPNTEAFF; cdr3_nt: TGTGCCAGCAGTTTACTCCCGAACACTGAAGCTTTCTTT
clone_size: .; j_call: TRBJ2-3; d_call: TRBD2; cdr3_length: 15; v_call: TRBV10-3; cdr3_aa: CAISESKLAGDTQYF; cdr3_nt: TGTGCCATCAGTGAGTCAAAACTAGCGGGGGATACGCAGTATTTT
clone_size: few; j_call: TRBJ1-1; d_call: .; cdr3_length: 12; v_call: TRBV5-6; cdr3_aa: CASSWQGTEAFF; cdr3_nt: TGTGCCAGCAGCTGGCAGGGCACTGAAGCTTTCTTT
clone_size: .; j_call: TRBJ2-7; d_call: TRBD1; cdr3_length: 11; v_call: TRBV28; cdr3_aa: CATQGAGEQYF; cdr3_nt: TGTGCCACCCAGGGGGCCGGCGAGCAGTACTTC
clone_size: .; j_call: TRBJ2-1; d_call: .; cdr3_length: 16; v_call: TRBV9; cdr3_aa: CASSRSGTLSYNEQFF; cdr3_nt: TGTGCCAGCAGTCGATCGGGGACACTCTCCTACAATGAGCAGTTCTTC
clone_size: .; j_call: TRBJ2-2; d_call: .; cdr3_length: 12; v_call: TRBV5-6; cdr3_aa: CASSQGSGELFF; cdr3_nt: TGTGCCAGCAGCCAGGGGTCCGGGGAGCTGTTTTTT
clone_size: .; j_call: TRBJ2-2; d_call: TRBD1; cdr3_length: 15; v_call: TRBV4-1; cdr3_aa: CASSYTGGQAGELFF; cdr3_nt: TGCGCCAGCAGCTATACAGGGGGCCAGGCCGGGGAGCTGTTTTTT
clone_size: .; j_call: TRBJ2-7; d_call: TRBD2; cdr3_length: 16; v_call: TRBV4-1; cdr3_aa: CASSQLGLALIYEQYF; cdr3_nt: TGCGCCAGCAGCCAATTAGGACTAGCGTTGATCTACGAGCAGTACTTC
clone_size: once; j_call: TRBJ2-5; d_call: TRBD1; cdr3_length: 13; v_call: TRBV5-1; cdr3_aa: CASRVTGRETQYF; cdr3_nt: TGCGCCAGCAGAGTGACAGGGCGAGAGACCCAGTACTTC
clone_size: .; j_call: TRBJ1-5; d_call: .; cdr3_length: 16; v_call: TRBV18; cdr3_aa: CASSPSSGYSNQPQHF; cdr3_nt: TGTGCCAGCTCACCAAGCTCCGGGTATAGCAATCAGCCCCAGCATTTT
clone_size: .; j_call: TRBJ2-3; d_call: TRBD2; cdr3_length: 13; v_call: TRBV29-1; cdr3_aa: CSVISGSTDTQYF; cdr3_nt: TGCAGCGTCATTAGCGGGAGCACAGATACGCAGTATTTT
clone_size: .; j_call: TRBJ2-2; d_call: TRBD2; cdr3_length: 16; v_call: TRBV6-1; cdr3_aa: CASSEVSGRNTGELFF; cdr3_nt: TGTGCCAGCAGTGAGGTGAGCGGGAGGAACACCGGGGAGCTGTTTTTT
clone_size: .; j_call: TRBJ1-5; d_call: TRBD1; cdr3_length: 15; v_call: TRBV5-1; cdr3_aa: CASSSTGGINQPQHF; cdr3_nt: TGCGCCAGCAGCAGCACAGGGGGCATCAATCAGCCCCAGCATTTT
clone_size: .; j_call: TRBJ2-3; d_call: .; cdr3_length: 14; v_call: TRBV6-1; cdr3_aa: CASIEGRHTDTQYF; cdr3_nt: TGTGCCAGCATCGAGGGGAGGCACACAGATACGCAGTATTTT
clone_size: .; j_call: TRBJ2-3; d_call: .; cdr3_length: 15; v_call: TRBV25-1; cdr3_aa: CASSEYGMGRDTQYF; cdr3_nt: TGTGCCAGCAGTGAATACGGGATGGGCAGGGATACGCAGTATTTT
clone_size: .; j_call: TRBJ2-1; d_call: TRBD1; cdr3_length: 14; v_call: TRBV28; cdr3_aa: CASSLRDRHNEQFF; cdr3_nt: TGTGCCAGCAGTCTCCGGGACAGGCACAATGAGCAGTTCTTC
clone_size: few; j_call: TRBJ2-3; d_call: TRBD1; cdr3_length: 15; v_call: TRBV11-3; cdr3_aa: CASSFGQASTDTQYF; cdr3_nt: TGTGCCAGCAGCTTCGGACAGGCAAGCACAGATACGCAGTATTTT
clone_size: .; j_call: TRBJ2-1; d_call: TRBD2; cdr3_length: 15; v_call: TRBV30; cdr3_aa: CAWSVQAGFYNEQFF; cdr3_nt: TGTGCCTGGAGTGTACAAGCGGGGTTCTACAATGAGCAGTTCTTC
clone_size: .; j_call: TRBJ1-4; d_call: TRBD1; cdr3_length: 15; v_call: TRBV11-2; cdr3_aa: CASSLVRGRREKLFF; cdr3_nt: TGTGCCAGCAGCTTAGTCAGGGGGAGGAGGGAAAAACTGTTTTTT